The clone carrying this T cell receptor beta chain was seen repeatedly, ten times or more. This sample was included in a study of CD8+CD57+ T cells in acquired aplastic anemia. As for the study in general: Yields of DNA that came from sorted CD4+ and CD8+ cells averaged roughly 3 ug.

Germline CDR1 reads SGHDT; CDR2 reads YYEEEE. V lost 6 bases, J lost 4 bases, and 15 bases stayed unmatched. This CDR3 is 16 amino acids long. TCR beta VDJ and CDR3 profiling used genomic DNA as template. Each CDR3 protein is one row after TCRdb ran MiXCR on the reads. Counted here are about 100,000 distinct CDR3 sequences, 51% occurring once; the ten biggest clones make up roughly 31%. The receptor comes from a human donor in good health, serving as a control. Sequenced sample: sorted CD4+, CD8+, or CD8+CD57+ T cells (not recorded which) from PBMCs. The chain employs TRBV5-6 and TRBJ2-5; 7 nucleotides align to TRBD1. DNA for the CDR3: TGTGCCAGCACGGGCAAGGACAGGAGTGCCCTAGAGACCCAGTACTTC. It specifies CASTGKDRSALETQYF.